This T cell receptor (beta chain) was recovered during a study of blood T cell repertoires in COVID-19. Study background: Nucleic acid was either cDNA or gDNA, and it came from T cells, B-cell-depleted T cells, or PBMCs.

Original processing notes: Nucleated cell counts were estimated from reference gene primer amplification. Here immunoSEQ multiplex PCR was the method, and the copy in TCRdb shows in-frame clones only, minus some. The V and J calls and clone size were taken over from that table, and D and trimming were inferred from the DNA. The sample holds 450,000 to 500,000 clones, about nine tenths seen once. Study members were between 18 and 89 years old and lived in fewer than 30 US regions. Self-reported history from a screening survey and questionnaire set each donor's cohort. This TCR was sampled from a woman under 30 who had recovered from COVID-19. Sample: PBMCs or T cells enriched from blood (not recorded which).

The CDR3, as DNA: TGTGCCAGCAGAAGATCAGGGGTCTCTGGAAACACCATATATTTT. Protein sequence: CASRRSGVSGNTIYF. The chain couples TRBV2 to TRBJ1-3; tentative D call: TRBD1 (6 bases). V gave up 6 bases and J gave up 0 bases, with 12 bases separating them. Germline CDR1 SNHLY, CDR2 FYNNEI. CDR3 length: 15 residues.